One T cell receptor (beta chain) is described in this entry. Its target is unknown. Sorting was used to obtain naive CD8 T cells (CD8+CD4-CCR7+CD45RA+). This specimen comes from a study of molecular identifiers for immune sequencing clone quantification. Overall study results and limits: Over 99% of effector molecules, yet under 1% of naive-cell molecules, were held by clones above 20 RNA copies.

Each CDR3 protein gets one entry after TCRdb re-called the PCR reads with MiXCR. The sample has about 510,000 distinct CDR3 sequences; less than 30% are singletons. The sequenced sample was naive CD8+ T cells from blood, with Jurkat cell RNA spiked in. As for subset: FACS-sorted CD8+CD4-CCR7+CD45RA+ naive T cells. This TCR derives from a human donor in good health. Some libraries in this study had Jurkat cell RNA spiked in.

The CDR3, as DNA: TGTGCCAGCAGCCCTGGCGGGCAGGGATCAATAGATACGCAGTATTTT. This sequence encodes CASSPGGQGSIDTQYF. The chain has TRBV12-3 or TRBV12-4 and TRBJ2-3; tentatively, D is TRBD1 or TRBD2 (5 bases each). V shed 6 bases and J shed 5 bases, with 21 bases lying between them. CDR3 length: 16 residues.